Listed below are T cell receptor beta chains from one sample, sequenced in a study of control samples from healthy donors and cancer patients. Sequenced by immunoSEQ multiplex PCR; TCRdb stores in-frame clones only, minus some. This table has about 140,000 clones, around 85% appearing once. The specimen was blood. These receptors came from a woman younger than 45 in good health. CDR3s include the opening cysteine and the closing phenylalanine or tryptophan. The D gene is left open where the match is weak. Rows may omit the clone size; those that give it use once, few, many or a size class.

d_gene: TRBD2; v_gene: TRBV7-9; j_gene: TRBJ2-7; abundance: -; CDR3aa: CASTLSGGGELDEQYF; CDR3nt: TGTGCCAGCACCCTATCGGGGGGGGGCGAGTTAGATGAGCAGTACTTC
d_gene: -; v_gene: TRBV7-6; j_gene: TRBJ2-5; abundance: -; CDR3aa: CASSFAETQYF; CDR3nt: TGTGCCAGCAGCTTCGCGGAGACCCAGTACTTC
d_gene: TRBD1; v_gene: TRBV28; j_gene: TRBJ1-5; abundance: -; CDR3aa: CASSPDRTFNQPQHF; CDR3nt: TGTGCCAGCAGTCCGGACAGGACTTTCAATCAGCCCCAGCATTTT
d_gene: TRBD1; v_gene: TRBV6-5; j_gene: TRBJ1-2; abundance: -; CDR3aa: CASSPYRQGFYGYTF; CDR3nt: TGTGCCAGCAGTCCCTACCGACAGGGCTTTTATGGCTACACCTTC
d_gene: -; v_gene: TRBV29-1; j_gene: TRBJ1-1; abundance: -; CDR3aa: CSVADRNTEAFF; CDR3nt: TGCAGCGTTGCTGACAGGAACACTGAAGCTTTCTTT
d_gene: -; v_gene: TRBV6-5; j_gene: TRBJ2-1; abundance: -; CDR3aa: CASSYGGRNYNEQFF; CDR3nt: TGTGCCAGCAGTTACGGAGGGCGGAACTACAATGAGCAGTTCTTC
d_gene: -; v_gene: TRBV5-1; j_gene: TRBJ2-7; abundance: few; CDR3aa: CASSPGLSYEQYF; CDR3nt: TGCGCCAGCAGCCCGGGACTCTCCTACGAGCAGTACTTC
d_gene: -; v_gene: TRBV30; j_gene: TRBJ1-3; abundance: once; CDR3aa: CAWSVSWGAFGNTIYF; CDR3nt: TGTGCCTGGAGTGTAAGCTGGGGCGCGTTCGGAAACACCATATATTTT
d_gene: -; v_gene: TRBV18; j_gene: TRBJ1-2; abundance: -; CDR3aa: CASSPQTQGNYGYTF; CDR3nt: TGTGCCAGCTCACCACAGACCCAGGGCAACTATGGCTACACTTTC
d_gene: -; v_gene: TRBV7-9; j_gene: TRBJ2-7; abundance: -; CDR3aa: CASSLGTLYEQYF; CDR3nt: TGTGCCAGCAGCCTCGGGACTCTCTACGAGCAGTACTTC
d_gene: -; v_gene: TRBV7-9; j_gene: TRBJ2-7; abundance: -; CDR3aa: CASSRRDRPYEQYF; CDR3nt: TGTGCCAGCAGCCGGAGGGACAGACCCTACGAGCAGTACTTC
d_gene: -; v_gene: TRBV5-1; j_gene: TRBJ2-1; abundance: -; CDR3aa: CASSLFWGGANEQFF; CDR3nt: TGCGCCAGCAGCTTGTTCTGGGGCGGAGCAAATGAGCAGTTCTTC
d_gene: -; v_gene: TRBV3-1/TRBV3-2; j_gene: TRBJ1-2; abundance: -; CDR3aa: CASSQAGRGGYTF; CDR3nt: TGTGCCAGCAGCCAAGCTGGCCGGGGGGGCTACACCTTC
d_gene: -; v_gene: TRBV15; j_gene: TRBJ1-1; abundance: -; CDR3aa: CATSRERGGTEAFF; CDR3nt: TGTGCCACCAGCAGAGAGAGGGGAGGCACTGAAGCTTTCTTT
d_gene: TRBD1; v_gene: TRBV29-1; j_gene: TRBJ1-1; abundance: -; CDR3aa: CSVDTRGLGTEAFF; CDR3nt: TGCAGCGTGGATACCAGGGGGTTGGGCACTGAAGCTTTCTTT
d_gene: TRBD2; v_gene: TRBV28; j_gene: TRBJ2-5; abundance: -; CDR3aa: CASRAVGNGLAGQETQYF; CDR3nt: TGTGCCAGTAGGGCTGTGGGGAATGGACTAGCGGGACAAGAGACCCAGTACTTC
d_gene: TRBD1; v_gene: TRBV19; j_gene: TRBJ1-2; abundance: -; CDR3aa: CASGQTGSRYGYTF; CDR3nt: TGTGCCAGTGGTCAGACAGGGTCGCGCTATGGCTACACCTTC
d_gene: TRBD2; v_gene: TRBV6-6; j_gene: TRBJ2-5; abundance: -; CDR3aa: CASSRTSGRGYQETQYF; CDR3nt: TGTGCCAGCAGTCGGACTAGCGGGAGGGGGTACCAAGAGACCCAGTACTTC
d_gene: -; v_gene: TRBV25-1; j_gene: TRBJ2-1; abundance: -; CDR3aa: CASSIPHGRNEQFF; CDR3nt: TGTGCCAGCAGTATTCCGCACGGGAGAAATGAGCAGTTCTTC
d_gene: TRBD1; v_gene: TRBV6-6; j_gene: TRBJ1-2; abundance: -; CDR3aa: CASSLRDRDHGYTF; CDR3nt: TGTGCCAGCAGCCTCCGGGACAGGGACCATGGCTACACCTTC
d_gene: -; v_gene: TRBV7-9; j_gene: TRBJ1-2; abundance: -; CDR3aa: CASSLWGENGYTF; CDR3nt: TGTGCCAGCAGCTTATGGGGGGAGAATGGCTACACCTTC
d_gene: TRBD1; v_gene: TRBV30; j_gene: TRBJ1-1; abundance: -; CDR3aa: CACPLARGLMNTEAFF; CDR3nt: TGTGCCTGTCCCCTTGCCAGGGGGCTTATGAACACTGAAGCTTTCTTT